These 15 T cell receptor beta chains were sequenced from one sample in a study of T cell changes during pregnancy in multiple sclerosis. Assay used: immunoSEQ multiplex PCR; TCRdb lists only in-frame clones, some missing. The table has approximately 21,000 clones, 88% seen once. The sample in question was CD8+ T cells from peripheral blood mononuclear cells, obtained in the third trimester of pregnancy. The receptor set was obtained from a female donor in good health, enrolled as a control in a pregnancy study.

This sequence joins TRBV2 and TRBJ2-1, with D unresolved. Germline lookup yields CDR1 SNHLY and CDR2 FYNNEI. Trimming stripped 9 bases from V and 0 bases from J, with 12 bases between. This CDR3 has 14 residues. The CDR3 DNA follows: TGTGCCAGAACGAGAAAGAGCTCCTACAATGAGCAGTTCTTC. Residues: CARTRKSSYNEQFF.

The chain employs TRBV19 and TRBJ2-2; D unclear. With 4 bases removed from V and 0 bases from J, the gap between germline ends came to 15 bases. The CDR3 length is 17 residues. Germline CDR1 is LNHDA and CDR2 is SQIVND (reference sequence). The DNA of the CDR3 is TGTGCCAGTAGTACGCTCCTTCAGTCTCCGAACACCGGGGAGCTGTTTTTT. It codes for CASSTLLQSPNTGELFF.

This chain connects TRBV4-3 to TRBJ1-4; 9 nucleotides line up with TRBD1. Germline CDR1 reads LGHNA; CDR2 reads YSLEER. The CDR3 extends over 17 amino acids. The J segment lost 5 bases and the V segment lost 2 bases, leaving 9 bases of the junction unmatched. The CDR3 sequence is CASSQPDRGRGNEKLFF. CDR3 nucleotides: TGCGCCAGCAGCCAACCGGACAGGGGTCGAGGGAATGAAAAACTGTTTTTT.

The chain combines TRBV19 with TRBJ2-7; 11 bases agree with TRBD2. CDR1 and CDR2 (germline): LNHDA, SQIVND (reference sequence). The CDR3 consists of 17 residues. V was pared by 3 bases and J by 1 base, with 8 bases of the junction left unmatched. CDR3 sequence: CASSMGTSGPSSYEQYF. The CDR3 nucleotides read TGTGCCAGTAGTATGGGGACTAGCGGACCGAGTTCCTACGAGCAGTACTTC.

The genes are TRBV7-2 and TRBJ2-7, with D tentatively TRBD2 (5 bases). The germline CDR1 and CDR2 sequences are SGHTA and FQGNSA. The CDR3 consists of 14 residues. Trimming removed 2 bases from V and 3 bases from J, with 11 bases in between. The chain's CDR3 is CASSLRPADYEQYF. As DNA, the CDR3 is TGTGCCAGCAGCTTACGCCCAGCGGACTACGAGCAGTACTTC.

In its sample, this clone was seen once. The chain employs TRBV5-5 and TRBJ1-1; possible D gene TRBD1, 6 bases. Trimming removed 4 bases from V and 10 bases from J, with 20 bases in between. There are 14 residues in the CDR3. Germline V gene sequence: CDR1 SGHKS, CDR2 YYEKEE (reference sequence). The CDR3: CASSPEGGSPGAFF. CDR3 nucleotides: TGTGCCAGCAGCCCCGAGGGGGGGTCCCCGGGAGCTTTCTTT.

The chain couples TRBV6-6 to TRBJ1-2; D perhaps matches TRBD1 (5 bases). V lost 3 bases and J lost 4, with 18 bases in between. The germline gives CDR1 MNHNY, CDR2 SVGAGI (reference sequence). The CDR3 is made up of 16 amino acids. CDR3 residues: CASSYRGGARPYGYTF. DNA for the CDR3: TGTGCCAGCAGTTATCGAGGAGGGGCAAGGCCCTATGGCTACACCTTC.

The chain joins TRBV9 to TRBJ2-7, with 8 bases aligning to TRBD2. J gave up 0 bases and V 3 bases, and 5 bases lay outside the gene matches. Germline assignment: CDR1 SGDLS and CDR2 YYNGEE. The CDR3 has 15 residues. CDR3 bases: TGTGCCAGCAGCGCGAATAGCGGGGCCTCCTACGAGCAGTACTTC. Translation: CASSANSGASYEQYF.

The gene calls are TRBV7-9 and TRBJ2-7; 8 bases map to TRBD1. Per germline, CDR1 SEHNR and CDR2 FQNEAQ (reference sequence). V lost 5 bases and J lost 4; bases outside the gene matches: 10. The CDR3 extends over 15 amino acids. The CDR3 bases are TGTGCCAGCAGCGACCGCGGACAGGGCGGGTACGAGCAGTACTTC. Translated, it gives CASSDRGQGGYEQYF.

This clone was seen just once. The CDR3 DNA reads as TGCAGCGTTTCAACCCAAACAGGGGTCAACGAGCAGTACTTC. Its translation: CSVSTQTGVNEQYF. V and J are TRBV29-1 and TRBJ2-7; 7 bases line up with TRBD1. The CDR3 is 14 amino acids. Trimming at V came to 5 bases and at J to 5 bases, leaving 12 bases not matched to a gene. Germline V gives CDR1 SQVTM, CDR2 ANQGSEA.

The chain employs TRBV5-1 and TRBJ2-3, with D unclear. The CDR3 consists of 13 residues. Germline-derived CDR1 and CDR2 are SGHRS and YFSETQ. V lost 5 bases to trimming and J lost 3 bases, with 10 bases between them. The CDR3 bases are TGCGCCAGCAGTTCGTCAGGAACAGATACGCAGTATTTT. Translation: CASSSSGTDTQYF. The full variable domain, with the rest looked up from reference TRBV5-1 and TRBJ2-3, is KAGVTQTPRYLIKTRGQQVTLSCSPISGHRSVSWYQQTPGQGLQFLFEYFSETQRNKGNFPGRFSGRQFSNSRSEMNVSTLELGDSALYLCASSSSGTDTQYFGPGTRLTVL.

The chain carries TRBV5-6 and TRBJ1-1, with TRBD1 as a possible D gene (6 bases). The V gene lost 3 bases and the J gene lost 1 base, with 22 bases spanning the gap. CDR3 length: 18 residues. The germline V gene encodes CDR1 SGHDT and CDR2 YYEEEE. CDR3 sequence reads: CASSSVYRAGVGNTEAFF. Here the CDR3 DNA reads TGTGCCAGCAGCTCCGTATATAGGGCAGGGGTAGGGAACACTGAAGCTTTCTTT.

The rearrangement links TRBV5-1 to TRBJ2-6; D is possibly TRBD1 (5 bases). The CDR3 is made up of 19 amino acids. V lost 0 bases and J 2 bases, leaving 18 bases between the germline ends. Germline V gene lookup returns CDR1 SGHRS and CDR2 YFSETQ. The CDR3 reads CASSLAVVSLGAGANVLTF. The CDR3 DNA sequence: TGCGCCAGCAGCTTGGCCGTAGTCTCATTAGGGGCTGGGGCCAACGTCCTGACTTTC.

The V call is TRBV7-2, the J call TRBJ1-2, with D perhaps TRBD1 (6 bases). Deletions cut 5 bases from V and 7 bases from J, with 20 bases between. The CDR3 has 15 residues. The germline CDR1 and CDR2 sequences are SGHTA and FQGNSA. The CDR3 DNA follows: TGTGCCAGCAGCCCCACCCCTGGGGGGGGCGGTGGCTACACCTTC. It encodes CASSPTPGGGGGYTF.

The genes are TRBV4-3 and TRBJ2-7; D is unclear. Germline V gene data show CDR1 as LGHNA and CDR2 as YSLEER. V gave up 3 bases and J gave up 3 bases, with 9 bases separating them. The CDR3 sequence is 13 residues long. CDR3 in amino acids: CASSQGDRYEQYF. CDR3 sequence (DNA): TGCGCCAGCAGCCAGGGCGACCGCTACGAGCAGTACTTC.